What follows is one TCR beta chain and its context. Its cognate antigen is unknown. This sample was included in a study of shared clonotypes between healthy human individuals. Points from the study as a whole: The four-donor shared clonotypes exceeded non-shared clonotypes in generation probability, with non-shared ones scoring lower.

Some clones are missing from TCRdb's copy, which holds only in-frame ones; the method was immunoSEQ multiplex PCR. The table lists 1 million to 1.2 million clones, 77% of them singletons. From germline, CDR1 is SQVTM and CDR2 ANQGSEA. CDR3 length: 14 residues. V lost 4 bases and J 0 bases, leaving 13 bases between the germline ends. This chain links TRBV29-1 with TRBJ2-7; D not resolved. Sequences were obtained from memory CD4+ T cells from PBMCs. This sample's subset: CD45RA-negative fraction. The TCR sequence derives from a man between 18 and 29 years old in good health. Some clones in this sample may be carry-over from other donors' samples. CDR3 nucleotide sequence: TGCAGCGTTGGAGTGTTGCGGAGCTCCTACGAGCAGTACTTC. Protein sequence: CSVGVLRSSYEQYF.